This TCR beta chain derives from a study of blood T cells in healthy people across ages. Sample-barcoded 5' priming and a J-beta primer mix drove a second PCR of roughly 6 to 12 cycles. A 12-random-nucleotide template-switch adaptor tagged each cDNA molecule. Each CDR3 protein is one row after TCRdb ran MiXCR on the 5' RACE reads. This table holds 850,000 to 1,100,000 distinct CDR3 sequences, roughly two fifths found once. CDR3 size: 14 residues. Germline CDR1 is LGHNA and CDR2 is YSLEER. Trimming removed 0 bases from V and 9 bases from J, with 14 bases in between. This clonotype has more than one count but fewer than ten.

The sequencing sample was made of blood. The chain carries TRBV4-3 and TRBJ1-1; no definite D call. This receptor was obtained from a man aged 18-30 years in good health. The CDR3: CASSQEVVVGQAFF. CDR3 DNA: TGCGCCAGCAGCCAAGAAGTGGTGGTAGGTCAAGCTTTCTTT.